This TCR beta chain was identified during a study of T cell responses to AZD1222 COVID-19 vaccine. Study outcomes and limitations: Reportedly, close to half of spike-specific TCRs are directed against unmutated variant regions. After the peak T cell response, and only then, were repertoires sampled. Spike was spanned by vaccine-associated CD4 TCRs, with dominance at 160-218 and 743-854. Among the donors, most were white British and more were female, and clonal diversity was possibly underestimated.

Assay used: immunoSEQ multiplex PCR; TCRdb lists only in-frame clones, some missing. Of approximately 140,000 clones in the sample, 80% to 95% were seen once. For this clone: Its antigen is not identified.

Sequenced material: peripheral blood, taken 28 days after the second AZD1222 dose. This clonotype was obtained from an adult who received the AZD1222 COVID-19 vaccine.

The CDR3 region has the DNA TGTGCCACACGAGGCGAGCAGTACTTC. Translating it yields CATRGEQYF. The chain is built from TRBV6-6 and TRBJ2-7; unclear D gene. CDR1 and CDR2 from the germline V gene are MNHNY and SVGAGI (reference sequence). This CDR3 contains 9 residues. V was pared by 10 bases and J by 6 bases, with 7 bases between.